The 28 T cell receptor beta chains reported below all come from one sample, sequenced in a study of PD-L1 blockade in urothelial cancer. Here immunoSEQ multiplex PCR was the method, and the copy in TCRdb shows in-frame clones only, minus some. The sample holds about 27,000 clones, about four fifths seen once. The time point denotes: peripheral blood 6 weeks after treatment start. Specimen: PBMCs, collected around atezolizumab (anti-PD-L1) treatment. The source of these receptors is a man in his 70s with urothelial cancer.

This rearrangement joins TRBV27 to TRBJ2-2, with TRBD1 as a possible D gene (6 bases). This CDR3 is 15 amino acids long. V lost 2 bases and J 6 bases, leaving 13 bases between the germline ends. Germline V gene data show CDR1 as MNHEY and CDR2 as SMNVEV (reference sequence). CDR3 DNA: TGTGCCAGCAGTTTAACCCCAAGGGGGTCCGGGGAGCTGTTTTTT. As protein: CASSLTPRGSGELFF.

CDR3 sequence: CASSLFGQTIYF. The DNA for the CDR3 is TGTGCCAGCAGCTTATTCGGACAGACAATATATTTT. V usage is TRBV7-2 and J usage is TRBJ1-3; D is possibly TRBD1 (6 bases). Germline values: CDR1 SGHTA, CDR2 FQGNSA. The CDR3 loop spans 12 amino acids. Deletions cut 2 bases from V and 13 bases from J, with 12 bases between. The whole variable domain, filled in from reference TRBV7-2 and TRBJ1-3, reads GAGVSQSPSNKVTEKGKDVELRCDPISGHTALYWYRQSLGQGLEFLIYFQGNSAPDKSGLPSDRFSAERTGGSVSTLTIQRTQQEDSAVYLCASSLFGQTIYFGEGSWLTVV.

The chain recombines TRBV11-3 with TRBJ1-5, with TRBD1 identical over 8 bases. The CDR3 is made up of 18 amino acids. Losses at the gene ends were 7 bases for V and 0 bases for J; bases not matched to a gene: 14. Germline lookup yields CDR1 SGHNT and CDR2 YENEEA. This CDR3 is CASTQYPTGDYSNQPQHF. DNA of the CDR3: TGTGCCAGCACCCAATACCCGACAGGGGATTATAGCAATCAGCCCCAGCATTTT.

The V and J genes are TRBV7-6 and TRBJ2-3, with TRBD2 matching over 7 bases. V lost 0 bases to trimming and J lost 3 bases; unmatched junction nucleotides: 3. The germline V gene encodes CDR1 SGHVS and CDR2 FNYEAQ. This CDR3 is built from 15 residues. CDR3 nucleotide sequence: TGTGCCAGCAGCTTAGCGTGGGGGGGGACAGATACGCAGTATTTT. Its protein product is CASSLAWGGTDTQYF.

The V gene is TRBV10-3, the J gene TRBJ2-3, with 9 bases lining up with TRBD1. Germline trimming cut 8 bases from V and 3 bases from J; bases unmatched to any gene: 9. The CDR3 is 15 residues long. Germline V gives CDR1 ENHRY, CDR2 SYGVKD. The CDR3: CAIGGRDRVTDTQYF. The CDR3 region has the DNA TGTGCCATCGGGGGGCGGGACAGGGTAACAGATACGCAGTATTTT.

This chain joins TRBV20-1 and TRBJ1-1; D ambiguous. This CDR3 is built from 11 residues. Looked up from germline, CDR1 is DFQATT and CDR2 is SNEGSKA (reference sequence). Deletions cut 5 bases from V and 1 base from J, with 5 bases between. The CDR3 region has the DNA TGCAGTGCTTTTCGGAACACTGAAGCTTTCTTT. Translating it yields CSAFRNTEAFF.

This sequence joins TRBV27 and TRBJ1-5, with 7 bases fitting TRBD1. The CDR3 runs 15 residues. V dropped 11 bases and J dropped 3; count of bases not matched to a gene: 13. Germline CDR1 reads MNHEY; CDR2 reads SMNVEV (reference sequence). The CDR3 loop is CASKRVGTVNQPQHF. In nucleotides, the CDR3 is TGTGCCTCAAAGCGGGTAGGGACAGTCAATCAGCCCCAGCATTTT.

The CDR3 sequence is CAWSATPYGYTF. The CDR3 DNA reads as TGTGCCTGGAGTGCAACACCCTATGGCTACACCTTC. The chain is built from TRBV30 and TRBJ1-2, with unresolved D. V dropped 1 base and J dropped 4 bases, with 7 bases sitting between them. CDR1 is GTSNPN and CDR2 is SVGIG in the germline V gene (reference sequence). The CDR3 is 12 residues long. Full variable domain (rest looked up from reference TRBV30 and TRBJ1-2): SQTIHQWPATLVQPVGSPLSLECTVEGTSNPNLYWYRQAAGRGLQLLFYSVGIGQISSEVPQNLSASRPQDRQFILSSKKLLLSDSGFYLCAWSATPYGYTFGSGTRLTVV.

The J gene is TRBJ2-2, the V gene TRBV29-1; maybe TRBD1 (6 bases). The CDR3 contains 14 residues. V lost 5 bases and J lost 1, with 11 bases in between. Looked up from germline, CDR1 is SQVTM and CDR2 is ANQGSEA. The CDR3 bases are TGCAGCGTTAGTAAGACAGGGAACACCGGGGAGCTGTTTTTT. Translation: CSVSKTGNTGELFF.

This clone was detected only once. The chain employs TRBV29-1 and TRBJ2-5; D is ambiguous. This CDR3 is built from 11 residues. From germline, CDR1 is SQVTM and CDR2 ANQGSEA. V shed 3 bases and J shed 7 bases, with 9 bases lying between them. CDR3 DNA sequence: TGCAGCGTTGACTCGCCCGGGACCCAGTACTTC. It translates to CSVDSPGTQYF.

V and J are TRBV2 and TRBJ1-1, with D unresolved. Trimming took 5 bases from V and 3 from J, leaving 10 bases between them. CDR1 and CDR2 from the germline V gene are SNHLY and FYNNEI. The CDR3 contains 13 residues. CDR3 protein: CASSFRKDTEAFF. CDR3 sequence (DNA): TGTGCCAGCAGTTTCAGGAAAGACACTGAAGCTTTCTTT. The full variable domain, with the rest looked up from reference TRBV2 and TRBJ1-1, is EPEVTQTPSHQVTQMGQEVILRCVPISNHLYFYWYRQILGQKVEFLVSFYNNEISEKSEIFDDQFSVERPDGSNFTLKIRSTKLEDSAMYFCASSFRKDTEAFFGQGTRLTVV.

CDR3 sequence (DNA): TGTGCCAGCAGCTTAACGGGGGACAAACTAATCAATGAGCAGTTCTTC. Translation gives CASSLTGDKLINEQFF. The chain employs TRBV7-3 and TRBJ2-1, with D possibly being TRBD1 (6 bases). Per the germline V gene, CDR1 is SGHTA and CDR2 is FQGTGA. With 0 bases removed from V and 6 bases from J, the gap between germline ends came to 15 bases. CDR3 length: 16 residues. The whole variable domain, filled in from reference TRBV7-3 and TRBJ2-1, reads GAGVSQTPSNKVTEKGKYVELRCDPISGHTALYWYRQSLGQGPEFLIYFQGTGAADDSGLPNDRFFAVRPEGSVSTLKIQRTERGDSAVYLCASSLTGDKLINEQFFGPGTRLTVL.

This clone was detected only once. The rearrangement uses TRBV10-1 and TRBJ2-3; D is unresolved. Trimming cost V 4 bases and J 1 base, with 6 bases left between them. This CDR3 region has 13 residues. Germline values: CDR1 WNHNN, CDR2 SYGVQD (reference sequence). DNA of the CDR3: TGCGCCAGCAGTGTGCAGGGCACAGATACGCAGTATTTT. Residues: CASSVQGTDTQYF.

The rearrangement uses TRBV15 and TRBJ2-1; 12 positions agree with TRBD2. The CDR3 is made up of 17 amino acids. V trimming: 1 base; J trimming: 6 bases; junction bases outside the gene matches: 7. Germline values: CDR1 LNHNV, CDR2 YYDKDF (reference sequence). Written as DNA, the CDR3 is TGTGCCACCAGCAGAGGGCCGGGACTAGCGGGTACCAATGAGCAGTTCTTC. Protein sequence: CATSRGPGLAGTNEQFF.

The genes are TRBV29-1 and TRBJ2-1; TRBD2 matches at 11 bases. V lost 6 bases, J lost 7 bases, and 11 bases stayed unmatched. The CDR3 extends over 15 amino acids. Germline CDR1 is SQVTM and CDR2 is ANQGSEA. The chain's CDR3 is CSVRPLAGVYNEQFF. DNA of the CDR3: TGCAGCGTGCGCCCACTAGCGGGAGTTTATAATGAGCAGTTCTTC.

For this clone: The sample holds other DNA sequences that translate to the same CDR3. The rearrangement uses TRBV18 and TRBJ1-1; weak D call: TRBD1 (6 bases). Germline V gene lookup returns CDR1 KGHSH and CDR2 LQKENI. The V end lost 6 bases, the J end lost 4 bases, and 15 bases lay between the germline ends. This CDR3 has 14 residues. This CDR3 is CASSPGTSRTEAFF. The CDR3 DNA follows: TGTGCCAGCTCCCCCGGGACAAGTCGCACTGAAGCTTTCTTT.

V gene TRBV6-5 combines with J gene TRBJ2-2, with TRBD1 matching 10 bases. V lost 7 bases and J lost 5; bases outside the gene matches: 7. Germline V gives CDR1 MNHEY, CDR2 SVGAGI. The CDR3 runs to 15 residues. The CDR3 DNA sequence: TGTGCCAGCAAAGACAGGGGGCGGCGAACCGGGGAGCTGTTTTTT. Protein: CASKDRGRRTGELFF.

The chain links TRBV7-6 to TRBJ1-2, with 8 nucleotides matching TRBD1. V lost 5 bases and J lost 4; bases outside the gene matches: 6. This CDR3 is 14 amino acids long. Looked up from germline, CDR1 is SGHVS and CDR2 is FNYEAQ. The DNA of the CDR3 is TGTGCCAGCAGCGCCGGGACAGGCTTCTATGGCTACACCTTC. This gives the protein CASSAGTGFYGYTF. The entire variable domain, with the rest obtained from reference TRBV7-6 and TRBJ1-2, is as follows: GAGVSQSPRYKVTKRGQDVALRCDPISGHVSLYWYRQALGQGPEFLTYFNYEAQQDKSGLPNDRFSAERPEGSISTLTIQRTEQRDSAMYRCASSAGTGFYGYTFGSGTRLTVV.

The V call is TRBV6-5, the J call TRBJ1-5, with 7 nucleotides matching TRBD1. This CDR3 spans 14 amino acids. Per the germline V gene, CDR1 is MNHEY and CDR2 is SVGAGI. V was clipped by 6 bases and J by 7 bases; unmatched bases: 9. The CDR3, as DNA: TGTGCCAGCAGCCTAACAGGGGAAGGACAGCCCCAGCATTTT. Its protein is CASSLTGEGQPQHF.

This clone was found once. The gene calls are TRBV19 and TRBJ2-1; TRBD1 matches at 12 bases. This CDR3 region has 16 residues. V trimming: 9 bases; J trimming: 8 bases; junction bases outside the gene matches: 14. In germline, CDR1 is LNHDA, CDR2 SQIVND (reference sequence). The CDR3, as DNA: TGTGCCAGCTCCGGGACAGGGGGCGTAGGTTCGGATGAGCAGTTCTTC. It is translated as CASSGTGGVGSDEQFF.

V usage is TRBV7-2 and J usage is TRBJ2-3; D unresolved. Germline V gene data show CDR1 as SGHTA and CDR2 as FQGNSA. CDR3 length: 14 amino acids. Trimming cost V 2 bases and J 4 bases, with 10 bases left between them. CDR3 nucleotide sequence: TGTGCCAGCAGCTTAACCCCAGTGGCAGATACGCAGTATTTT. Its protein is CASSLTPVADTQYF.

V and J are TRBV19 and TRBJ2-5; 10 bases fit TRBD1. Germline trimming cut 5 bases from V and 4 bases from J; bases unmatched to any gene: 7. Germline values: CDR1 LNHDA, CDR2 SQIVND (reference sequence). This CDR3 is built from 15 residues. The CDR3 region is CASSPSDRGLETQYF. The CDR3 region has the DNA TGTGCCAGTAGTCCCTCGGACAGGGGGTTAGAGACCCAGTACTTC. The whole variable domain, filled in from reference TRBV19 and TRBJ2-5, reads DGGITQSPKYLFRKEGQNVTLSCEQNLNHDAMYWYRQDPGQGLRLIYYSQIVNDFQKGDIAEGYSVSREKKESFPLTVTSAQKNPTAFYLCASSPSDRGLETQYFGPGTRLLVL.

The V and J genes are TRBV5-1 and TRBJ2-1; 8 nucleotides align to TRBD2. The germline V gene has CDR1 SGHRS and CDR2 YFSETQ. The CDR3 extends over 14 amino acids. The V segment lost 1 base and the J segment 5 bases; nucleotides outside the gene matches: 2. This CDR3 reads CASSLTAGDNEQFF. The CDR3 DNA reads TGCGCCAGCAGCTTGACAGCGGGAGACAATGAGCAGTTCTTC.

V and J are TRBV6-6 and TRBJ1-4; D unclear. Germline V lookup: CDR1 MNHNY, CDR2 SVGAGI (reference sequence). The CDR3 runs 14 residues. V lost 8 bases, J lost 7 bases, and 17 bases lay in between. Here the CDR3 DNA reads TGTGCCAGCTCCTTTTCGGAGAAAGGTGAAAAACTGTTTTTT. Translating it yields CASSFSEKGEKLFF.

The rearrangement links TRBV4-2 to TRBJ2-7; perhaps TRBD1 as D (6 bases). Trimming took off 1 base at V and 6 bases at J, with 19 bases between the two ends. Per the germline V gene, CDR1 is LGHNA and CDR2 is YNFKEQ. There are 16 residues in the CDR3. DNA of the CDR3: TGTGCCAGCAGCCAAGCGCACGGGACACCCCCGCTCGAGCAGTACTTC. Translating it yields CASSQAHGTPPLEQYF.

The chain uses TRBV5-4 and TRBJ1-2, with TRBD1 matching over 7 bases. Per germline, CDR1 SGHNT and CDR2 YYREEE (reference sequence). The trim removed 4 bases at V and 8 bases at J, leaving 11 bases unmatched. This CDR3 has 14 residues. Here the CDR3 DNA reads TGTGCCAGCAGCGCACCGACAGGGCGAGAAGGCTACACCTTC. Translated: CASSAPTGREGYTF.

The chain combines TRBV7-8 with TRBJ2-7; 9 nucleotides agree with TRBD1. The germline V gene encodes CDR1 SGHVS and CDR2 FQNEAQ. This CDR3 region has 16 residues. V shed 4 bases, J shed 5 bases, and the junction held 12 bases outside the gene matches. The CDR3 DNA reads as TGTGCCAGCAGCTCGCCCATGACAGGGGGGGACGACGAGCAGTACTTC. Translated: CASSSPMTGGDDEQYF.

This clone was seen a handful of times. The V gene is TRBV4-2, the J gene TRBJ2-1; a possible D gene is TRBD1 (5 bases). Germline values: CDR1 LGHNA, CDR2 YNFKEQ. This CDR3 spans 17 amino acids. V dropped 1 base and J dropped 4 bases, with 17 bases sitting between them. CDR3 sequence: CASSQAAGPALYNEQFF. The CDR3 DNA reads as TGTGCCAGCAGCCAAGCGGCAGGGCCCGCTCTATACAATGAGCAGTTCTTC.